Reported below is one T cell receptor beta chain. Only a few counts were recorded for this clonotype. Its binding antigen is unknown. Per-base quality was not reported, and no clone a single base away is much larger than it. The sample originates from a study of T-cell reconstitution after alpha-beta-depleted transplantation in children (TCRdb year 2016). Notes on the research overall: Using TCR repertoire profiling, the study followed T-cell immune reconstitution in a quantitative way in children after TCRalphabeta/CD19-depleted allogeneic hematopoietic cell transplantation.

Overall study outcomes, separate from this receptor: In some patients, the high TCRbeta diversity seen at day 60 was put down to recipient T cells and intrathymic progenitors that had survived conditioning. About two months after transplant, the apparently early recovery of alphabetaT-cell counts reportedly depended on just several hundred clones that had expanded rapidly and came from non-depleted graft cells. Hyperexpanded clone frequencies declined over subsequent months; after one year, T-cell counts and TCRbeta diversity were mostly attributed to newly produced T cells.

The trim is 1 base for V and 3 bases for J, with a gap of 9 bases between the germline ends. Inclusive of the bounding cysteine and phenylalanine, the CDR3 is 14 residues long. The kept DNA is CDR3 alone, 42 bases in frame from the first base. Looking up the germline V gene (reference sequence) yields CDR1 SEHNR and CDR2 FQNEAQ. According to the study, the label for this sample's treatment or condition signals: allogeneic hematopoietic cell transplantation with graft depleted of TCRalphabeta T cells and CD19 B cells. TCRalphabeta/CD19-depleted allogeneic hematopoietic cell grafts were given to the transplant recipients, all of whom were children. To prepare the library, PCR was applied. Sequencer: Illumina HiSeq 2500. TCR library preparation used molecular barcoding, with unique molecular identifiers applied to normalize quantification of the TCRbeta repertoire. TCRdb itself trimmed the public reads at Q25 with fastp, ran MiXCR and retained productive beta chains. Each entry is one CDR3 protein sequence, shown with its most common DNA and genes. The sample table shows 200,000 to 250,000 distinct CDR3 sequences, and roughly 10% are seen once. The ten largest clones take up 28% of the sample.

Material: PBMCs, obtained before TCRalphabeta/CD19-depleted stem cell transplant. Recombination linked TRBV7-9 to TRBJ1-1; TRBD1 is possibly the D segment (5 matching bases). The TCR originated in a child less than two years old with acute myeloid leukemia, due to receive a stem cell transplant. The CDR3 region: CASSLGGEDTEAFF. At the DNA level, the sequence is TGTGCCAGCAGCTTAGGAGGGGAGGACACTGAAGCTTTCTTT.